This T cell receptor beta chain was recovered during a study of shared clonotypes between healthy human individuals. The CDR3 covers 16 residues. Germline V gene sequence: CDR1 LNHDA, CDR2 SQIVND (reference sequence). V was pared by 7 bases and J by 1 base, with 10 bases of the junction left unmatched. This table comes from immunoSEQ multiplex PCR, and its TCRdb copy is limited to in-frame clones, with some not included. The sample has approximately 2,200,000 clones, about 92% seen once. Naive CD8 cells, CD45RO-negative and positively selected for CCR7, excluded terminally differentiated effector memory CD45RA+ cells. Details on this clone: Antigen unknown.

Study results and limitations: Sequencing depth was a factor that was expected to affect clonotype sharing among donors.

The J gene is TRBJ1-1, the V gene TRBV19; 9 bases line up with TRBD1. The sequenced sample consisted of naive CD8+ T cells from PBMCs. This TCR was sampled from a man between 18 and 29 years old in good health. Some clones in this sample may be carry-over from other donors' samples. The DNA for the CDR3 is TGTGCCAGTACCCTTAACCTGGGACAGGGGAACACTGAAGCTTTCTTT. Translating it yields CASTLNLGQGNTEAFF.